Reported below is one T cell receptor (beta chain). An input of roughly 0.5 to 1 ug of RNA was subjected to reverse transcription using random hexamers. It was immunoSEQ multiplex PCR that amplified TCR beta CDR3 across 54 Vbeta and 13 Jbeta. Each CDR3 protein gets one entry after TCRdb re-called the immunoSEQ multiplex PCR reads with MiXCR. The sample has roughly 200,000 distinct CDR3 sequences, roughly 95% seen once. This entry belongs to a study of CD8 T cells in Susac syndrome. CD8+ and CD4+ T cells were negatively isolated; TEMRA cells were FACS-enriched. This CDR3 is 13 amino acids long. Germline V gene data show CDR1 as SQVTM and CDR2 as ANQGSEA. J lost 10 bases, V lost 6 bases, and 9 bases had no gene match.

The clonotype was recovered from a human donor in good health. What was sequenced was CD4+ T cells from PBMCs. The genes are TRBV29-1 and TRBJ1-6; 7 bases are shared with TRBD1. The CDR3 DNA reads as TGCAGCGTAAAACAGGGGTCCGAATCACCCCTCCACTTT. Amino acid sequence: CSVKQGSESPLHF.